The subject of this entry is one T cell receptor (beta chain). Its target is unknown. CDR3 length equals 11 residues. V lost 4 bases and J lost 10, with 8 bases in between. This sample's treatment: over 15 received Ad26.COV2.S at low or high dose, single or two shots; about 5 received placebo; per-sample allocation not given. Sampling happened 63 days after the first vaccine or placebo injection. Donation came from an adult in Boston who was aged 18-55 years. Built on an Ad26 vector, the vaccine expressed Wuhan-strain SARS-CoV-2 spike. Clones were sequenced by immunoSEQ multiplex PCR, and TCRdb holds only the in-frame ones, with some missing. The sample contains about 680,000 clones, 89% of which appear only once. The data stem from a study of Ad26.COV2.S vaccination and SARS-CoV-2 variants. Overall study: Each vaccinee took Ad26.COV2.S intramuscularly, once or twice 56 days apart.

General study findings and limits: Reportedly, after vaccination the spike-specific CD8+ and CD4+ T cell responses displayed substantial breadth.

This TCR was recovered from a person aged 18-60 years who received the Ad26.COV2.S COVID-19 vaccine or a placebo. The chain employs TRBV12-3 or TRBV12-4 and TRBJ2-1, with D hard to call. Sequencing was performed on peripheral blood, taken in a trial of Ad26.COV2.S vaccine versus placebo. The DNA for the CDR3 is TGTGCCAGCAGTTCTCTCCGAGAGCAGTTCTTC. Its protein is CASSSLREQFF.